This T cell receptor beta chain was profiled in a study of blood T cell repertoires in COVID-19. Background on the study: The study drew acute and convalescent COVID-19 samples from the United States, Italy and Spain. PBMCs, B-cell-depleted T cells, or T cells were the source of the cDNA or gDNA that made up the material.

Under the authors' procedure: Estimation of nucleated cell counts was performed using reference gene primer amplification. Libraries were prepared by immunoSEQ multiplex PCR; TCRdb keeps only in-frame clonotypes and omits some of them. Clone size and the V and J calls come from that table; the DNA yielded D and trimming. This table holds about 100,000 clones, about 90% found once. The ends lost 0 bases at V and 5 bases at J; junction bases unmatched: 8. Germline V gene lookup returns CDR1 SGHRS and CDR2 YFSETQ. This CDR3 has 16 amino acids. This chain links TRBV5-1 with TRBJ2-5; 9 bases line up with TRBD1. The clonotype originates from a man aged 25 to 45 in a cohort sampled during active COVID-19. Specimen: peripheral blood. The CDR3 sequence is CASSLARDRVVETQYF. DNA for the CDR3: TGCGCCAGCAGCTTGGCTCGGGACAGGGTAGTGGAGACCCAGTACTTC. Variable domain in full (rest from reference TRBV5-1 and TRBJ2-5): KAGVTQTPRYLIKTRGQQVTLSCSPISGHRSVSWYQQTPGQGLQFLFEYFSETQRNKGNFPGRFSGRQFSNSRSEMNVSTLELGDSALYLCASSLARDRVVETQYFGPGTRLLVL.